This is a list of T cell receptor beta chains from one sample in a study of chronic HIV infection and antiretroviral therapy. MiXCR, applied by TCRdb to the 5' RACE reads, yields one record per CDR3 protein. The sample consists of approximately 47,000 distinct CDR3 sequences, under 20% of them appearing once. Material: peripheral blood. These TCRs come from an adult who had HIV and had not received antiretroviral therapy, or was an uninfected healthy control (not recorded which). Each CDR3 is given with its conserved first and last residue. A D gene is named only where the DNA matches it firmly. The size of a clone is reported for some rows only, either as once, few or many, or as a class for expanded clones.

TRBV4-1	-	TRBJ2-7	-	CASSPRPLDGTYEQYF	TGCGCCAGCAGCCCCCGACCCTTGGACGGAACCTACGAGCAGTACTTC
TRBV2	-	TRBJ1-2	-	CASPSQRGGGYTF	TGTGCCAGCCCGAGTCAGAGGGGTGGTGGCTACACCTTC
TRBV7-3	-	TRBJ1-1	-	CASSSGAEAFF	TGTGCCAGCAGCTCGGGAGCAGAAGCTTTCTTT
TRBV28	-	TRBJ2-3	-	CASTSPGPSEADTQYF	TGTGCCAGCACCTCCCCTGGGCCGTCCGAGGCAGATACGCAGTATTTT
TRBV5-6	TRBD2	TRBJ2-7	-	CASSLATSGGLEQYF	TGTGCCAGCAGCTTGGCGACTAGCGGAGGCCTGGAGCAGTACTTC
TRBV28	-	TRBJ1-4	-	CASSPPGGGNEKLFF	TGTGCCAGCAGTCCCCCAGGTGGCGGTAATGAAAAACTGTTTTTT
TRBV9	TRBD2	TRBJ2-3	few	CASSAGGVGADTQYF	TGTGCCAGCAGCGCGGGGGGAGTTGGGGCAGATACGCAGTATTTT
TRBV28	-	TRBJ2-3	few	CASSFGAADTQYF	TGTGCCAGCAGTTTTGGGGCAGCAGATACGCAGTATTTT
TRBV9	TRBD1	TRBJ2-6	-	CASRTGVSGANVLTF	TGTGCCAGCAGGACAGGGGTATCTGGGGCCAACGTCCTGACTTTC
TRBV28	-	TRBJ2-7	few	CASSLSRPPYEQYF	TGTGCCAGCAGTTTAAGCAGGCCTCCCTACGAGCAGTACTTC
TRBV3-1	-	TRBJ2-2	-	CASSQVLGPEELFF	TGTGCCAGCAGCCAAGTATTAGGCCCCGAGGAGCTGTTTTTT
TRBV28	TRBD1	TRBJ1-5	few	CASREQGGSQPQHF	TGTGCCAGCAGGGAACAGGGGGGCAGTCAGCCCCAGCATTTT
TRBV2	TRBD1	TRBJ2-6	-	CASRRTGVVSSGANVLTF	TGTGCCAGCAGAAGGACAGGGGTTGTGAGCTCTGGGGCCAACGTCCTGACTTTC
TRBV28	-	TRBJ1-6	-	CASSSGGLTPNSPLHF	TGTGCCAGCAGTTCGGGAGGCCTCACACCAAATTCACCCCTCCACTTT
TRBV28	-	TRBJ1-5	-	CASSEAPQPQHF	TGTGCCAGCAGTGAGGCTCCACAGCCCCAGCATTTT
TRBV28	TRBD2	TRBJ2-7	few	CASSFPWEGEQYF	TGTGCCAGCAGTTTCCCCTGGGAGGGGGAGCAGTACTTC
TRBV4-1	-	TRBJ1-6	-	CASSQDPTVSPLHF	TGCGCCAGCAGCCAGGATCCGACAGTCTCACCCCTCCACTTT
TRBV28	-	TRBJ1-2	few	CAISRAGSLNGYTF	TGTGCCATATCCCGGGCCGGCAGCCTTAACGGCTACACCTTC
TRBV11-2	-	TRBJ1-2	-	CASSLVTDYGYTF	TGTGCCAGCAGCTTAGTTACAGACTATGGCTACACCTTC
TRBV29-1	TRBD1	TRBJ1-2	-	CSATKDRGVYGYTF	TGCAGCGCAACTAAGGACAGGGGCGTCTATGGCTACACCTTC
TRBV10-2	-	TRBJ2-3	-	CASKTLGAPSTDTQYF	TGCGCCAGCAAGACCTTGGGGGCTCCGAGCACAGATACGCAGTATTTT
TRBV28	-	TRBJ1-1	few	CASSSATLLNTEAFF	TGTGCCAGCAGTTCCGCTACCTTATTGAACACTGAAGCTTTCTTT
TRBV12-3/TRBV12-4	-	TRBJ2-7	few	CASSFRGLSWAEQYF	TGTGCCAGCAGTTTTAGGGGTTTGAGTTGGGCGGAGCAGTACTTC
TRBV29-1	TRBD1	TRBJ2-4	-	CSVVGGKENIQYF	TGCAGCGTTGTAGGGGGCAAGGAAAACATTCAGTACTTC
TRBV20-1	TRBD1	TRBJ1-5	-	CSARGYRGSNQPQHF	TGCAGTGCTAGAGGGTACAGGGGCAGCAATCAGCCCCAGCATTTT
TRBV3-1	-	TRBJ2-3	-	CASSPGVRTDTQYF	TGTGCCAGCAGCCCGGGAGTGAGGACAGATACGCAGTATTTT
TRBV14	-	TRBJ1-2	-	CASSQDISAVNYGYTF	TGTGCCAGCAGCCAAGATATCTCCGCAGTTAACTATGGCTACACCTTC
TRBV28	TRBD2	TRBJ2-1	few	CASSFTSGRAYNEQFF	TGTGCCAGCAGTTTCACTAGCGGGAGGGCCTACAATGAGCAGTTCTTC
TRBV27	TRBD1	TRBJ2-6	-	CASSSRQGGGANVLTF	TGTGCCAGCAGTTCCCGACAGGGCGGTGGGGCCAACGTCCTGACTTTC
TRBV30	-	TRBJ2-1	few	CAWILGRSEQFF	TGTGCCTGGATCCTGGGCCGAAGTGAGCAGTTCTTC
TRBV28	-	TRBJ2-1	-	CASKQHGSGEQFF	TGTGCCAGCAAGCAGCACGGGTCGGGTGAGCAGTTCTTC
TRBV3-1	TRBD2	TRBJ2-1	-	CASSQGGLASSHEQFF	TGTGCCAGCAGCCAAGGGGGACTAGCGAGTTCCCATGAGCAGTTCTTC
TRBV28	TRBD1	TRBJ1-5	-	CASSTRDSSSNQPQHF	TGTGCCAGCAGTACCCGGGACAGTAGCTCCAATCAGCCCCAGCATTTT
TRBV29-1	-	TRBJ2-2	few	CSGEGSAYGELFF	TGCAGCGGTGAAGGATCTGCTTACGGGGAGCTGTTTTTT
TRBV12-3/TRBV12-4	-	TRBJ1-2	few	CASSRGDYTF	TGTGCCAGCAGTCGAGGGGACTACACCTTC
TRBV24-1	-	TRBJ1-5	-	CATTSGSNQPQHF	TGTGCCACCACGTCAGGGAGCAATCAGCCCCAGCATTTT
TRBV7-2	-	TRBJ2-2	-	CASSLTITGELFF	TGTGCCAGCAGCTTAACCATCACCGGGGAGCTGTTTTTT
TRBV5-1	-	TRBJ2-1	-	CASSTGLYSEQFF	TGCGCCAGCTCGACAGGACTCTACAGTGAGCAGTTCTTC
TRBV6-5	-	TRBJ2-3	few	CASSSADSTDTQYF	TGTGCCAGCAGTTCAGCGGACAGCACAGATACGCAGTATTTT
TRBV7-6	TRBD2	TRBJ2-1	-	CASSQGLAGVGDNEQFF	TGTGCCAGCAGCCAGGGACTAGCGGGAGTAGGGGACAATGAGCAGTTCTTC
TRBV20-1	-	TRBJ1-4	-	CSASREGTNEKLFF	TGCAGTGCTAGTCGGGAGGGGACTAATGAAAAACTGTTTTTT
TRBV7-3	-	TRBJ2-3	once	CASSLRRTDTQYF	TGTGCCAGCAGCTTACGCCGCACAGATACGCAGTATTTT
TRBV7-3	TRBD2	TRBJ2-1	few	CASSPQGGNEQFF	TGTGCCAGCAGCCCTCAGGGAGGGAATGAGCAGTTCTTC
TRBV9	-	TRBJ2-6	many	CASSVSRGSGANVLTF	TGTGCCAGCAGCGTCTCCAGGGGATCTGGGGCCAACGTCCTGACTTTC
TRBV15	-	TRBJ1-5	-	CATAGGQFSNQPQHF	TGTGCCACCGCAGGTGGGCAGTTTAGCAATCAGCCCCAGCATTTT
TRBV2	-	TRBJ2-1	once	CASTTRTGGEQFF	TGTGCCAGCACAACCAGGACGGGCGGTGAGCAGTTCTTC
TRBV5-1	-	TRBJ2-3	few	CASSLAGVEDTQYF	TGCGCCAGCAGCTTGGCCGGAGTGGAAGATACGCAGTATTTT
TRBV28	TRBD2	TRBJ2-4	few	CAITGSGSLAKNIQYF	TGTGCCATCACGGGGAGCGGGAGTCTTGCCAAAAACATTCAGTACTTC
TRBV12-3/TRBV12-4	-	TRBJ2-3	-	CASSLYGAVASTDTQYF	TGTGCCAGCAGTTTATACGGGGCGGTGGCTAGCACAGATACGCAGTATTTT
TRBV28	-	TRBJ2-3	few	CASSLPRLGADTQYF	TGTGCCAGCAGCCTTCCGCGTCTAGGAGCAGATACGCAGTATTTT
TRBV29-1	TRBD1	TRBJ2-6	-	CSVDLGGRSDF	TGCAGCGTTGACTTAGGGGGCCGGTCGGATTTC
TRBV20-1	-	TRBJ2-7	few	CSAPKRALGYEQYF	TGCAGTGCCCCAAAACGGGCGCTGGGGTACGAGCAGTACTTC
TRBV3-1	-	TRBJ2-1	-	CASSHWYDEQFF	TGTGCCAGCAGCCACTGGTACGATGAGCAGTTCTTC
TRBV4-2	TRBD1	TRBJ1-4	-	CASSQGGGTNEKLFF	TGTGCCAGCAGCCAAGGAGGGGGCACTAATGAAAAACTGTTTTTT
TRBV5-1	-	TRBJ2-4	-	CASSLAYSTRSLAKNIQYF	TGCGCCAGCAGCTTGGCCTACAGCACAAGATCCCTAGCCAAAAACATTCAGTACTTC
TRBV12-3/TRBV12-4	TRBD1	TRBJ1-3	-	CASSPRSGQGSGNTIYF	TGTGCCAGCAGTCCACGATCGGGACAGGGTTCAGGAAACACCATATATTTT
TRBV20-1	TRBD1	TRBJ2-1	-	CSATTGSSYNEQFF	TGCAGTGCCACGACAGGGAGCTCCTACAATGAGCAGTTCTTC